These 26 T cell receptor beta chains were sequenced from one sample in a study of OX40 agonist ivuxolimab in advanced cancers. Libraries were prepared by immunoSEQ multiplex PCR; TCRdb keeps only in-frame clonotypes and omits some of them. The data hold roughly 60,000 clones, with roughly 84% observed a single time. The material was CD4+ or CD8+ T cells sorted from blood, obtained in a trial of the OX40 agonist ivuxolimab. The receptors stem from an adult with an advanced solid tumor such as melanoma, head and neck, liver or kidney cancer.

This chain links TRBV30 with TRBJ1-2; the D is unclear. V gave up 2 bases and J gave up 4 bases, with 8 bases separating them. This CDR3 is 12 amino acids long. Germline V gene data show CDR1 as GTSNPN and CDR2 as SVGIG (reference sequence). CDR3 in DNA: TGTGCCTGGAGTCCTGCCGTCTATGGCTACACCTTC. This gives the protein CAWSPAVYGYTF.

J is TRBJ1-6 and V is TRBV5-5; 11 nucleotides line up with TRBD1. Germline V gene data show CDR1 as SGHKS and CDR2 as YYEKEE (reference sequence). The CDR3 is 16 residues long. J lost 9 bases, V lost 1 base, and 6 bases had no gene match. The CDR3 DNA reads as TGTGCCAGCAGCTTGTCGGACAGGGGGCCTATTTCACCCCTCCACTTT. As protein: CASSLSDRGPISPLHF.

CDR3 DNA sequence: TGTGCCAGTAGTACCCTCCGGGACAGGGGCCTTCAGCCCCAGCATTTT. Protein: CASSTLRDRGLQPQHF. The chain carries TRBV19 and TRBJ1-5; 10 nucleotides align to TRBD1. From germline, CDR1 is LNHDA and CDR2 SQIVND (reference sequence). CDR3 size: 16 residues. The ends lost 4 bases at V and 6 bases at J; junction bases unmatched: 9.

The gene calls are TRBV5-1 and TRBJ2-2, with a tentative D call TRBD1 (5 bases). Germline V lookup: CDR1 SGHRS, CDR2 YFSETQ. V was trimmed by 4 bases and J by 3 bases, leaving 13 bases between them. This CDR3 region has 15 residues. CDR3 loop: CASSPSGQHTGELFF. The CDR3 coding sequence is TGCGCCAGCAGCCCATCCGGACAACACACCGGGGAGCTGTTTTTT.

This clone showed up just a few times. The J gene is TRBJ1-4, the V gene TRBV7-2, with 8 bases aligning to TRBD1. CDR1 and CDR2 from the germline V gene are SGHTA and FQGNSA. Trimming cost V 5 bases and J 6 bases; bases outside gene matches: 11. This CDR3 region has 16 residues. The CDR3 sequence is CASSIGQGFEDEKLFF. The CDR3 bases are TGTGCCAGCAGCATAGGACAGGGATTCGAGGATGAAAAACTGTTTTTT.

This clone was counted a single time. The chain employs TRBV11-1 and TRBJ2-2; weak D call: TRBD1 (6 bases). Germline CDR1 reads SGHAT; CDR2 reads FQDESV (reference sequence). The CDR3 has 15 amino acids. V gave up 6 bases and J gave up 2 bases, with 13 bases separating them. CDR3 protein: CASSSPGHNTGELFF. Here the CDR3 DNA reads TGTGCCAGCAGTTCCCCGGGACATAACACCGGGGAGCTGTTTTTT.

The chain employs TRBV28 and TRBJ1-4, with D maybe TRBD1 (6 bases). The CDR3 extends over 13 amino acids. V gave up 8 bases and J gave up 8 bases, with 15 bases separating them. Germline assignment: CDR1 MDHEN and CDR2 SYDVKM. The CDR3 sequence is CASLGGAREKLFF. DNA for the CDR3: TGTGCCAGCCTGGGGGGGGCCCGGGAAAAACTGTTTTTT. Combining the CDR3 with reference TRBV28 and TRBJ1-4 gives the whole variable domain DVKVTQSSRYLVKRTGEKVFLECVQDMDHENMFWYRQDPGLGLRLIYFSYDVKMKEKGDIPEGYSVSREKKERFSLILESASTNQTSMYLCASLGGAREKLFFGSGTQLSVL.

The chain has TRBV9 and TRBJ1-4; weak D call: TRBD1 (6 bases). CDR1 and CDR2 from the germline V gene are SGDLS and YYNGEE. Trimming removed 4 bases from V and 7 bases from J, with 17 bases in between. This CDR3 region has 15 residues. Written as DNA, the CDR3 is TGTGCCAGCAGCTTTGGCGGGGGGGCAGGTGAAAAACTGTTTTTT. Translation: CASSFGGGAGEKLFF.

The count of this clone is one. The J gene is TRBJ1-6, the V gene TRBV6-5, with TRBD1 as a possible D gene (5 bases). This CDR3 has 16 amino acids. V lost 0 bases and J lost 5, with 11 bases in between. CDR1 and CDR2 (germline): MNHEY, SVGAGI. CDR3 sequence reads: CASSYSTRGDNSPLHF. CDR3 coding DNA: TGTGCCAGCAGTTACTCGACTCGGGGGGATAATTCACCCCTCCACTTT.

The chain uses TRBV2 and TRBJ1-5, with D unresolved. The CDR3 covers 14 residues. CDR1 and CDR2 from the germline V gene are SNHLY and FYNNEI. V was pared by 8 bases and J by 0 bases, with 11 bases between. In nucleotides, the CDR3 is TGTGCCAGCGGCAACAGAGTTAGCAATCAGCCCCAGCATTTT. Its protein product is CASGNRVSNQPQHF.

V and J are TRBV7-9 and TRBJ2-1; D is unclear. This CDR3 is 13 amino acids long. Trimming stripped 5 bases from V and 9 bases from J, with 14 bases between. Germline CDR1 SEHNR, CDR2 FQNEAQ (reference sequence). The CDR3 loop is CASSPPAAVEQFF. The CDR3 coding sequence is TGTGCCAGCAGCCCCCCTGCGGCAGTTGAGCAGTTCTTC.

As to this clone: One end of the junction fails to match germline, which may point to a read error. The chain joins TRBV4-1 to TRBJ1-6; tentatively, D is TRBD1 (5 bases). The germline CDR1 and CDR2 sequences are MGHRA and YSYEKL. The CDR3 loop spans 15 amino acids. CDR3 DNA: TGCGCCAGCAGACAAGACAGTCTTCGGGGTTCACCCCTCCACTTT. Its protein product is CASRQDSLRGSPLHF.

V is TRBV11-1 and J is TRBJ2-2; 16 positions agree with TRBD2. After removal of 7 bases from V and 0 bases from J, the junction contained 2 bases not matched to a gene. In germline, CDR1 is SGHAT, CDR2 FQDESV (reference sequence). The CDR3 length is 17 residues. The CDR3 loop reads CASKGTSGGANTGELFF. CDR3 nucleotides: TGTGCCAGCAAGGGGACTAGCGGGGGGGCGAACACCGGGGAGCTGTTTTTT.

The gene calls are TRBV19 and TRBJ1-2; tentatively, D is TRBD1 (6 bases). V lost 9 bases and J lost 6, with 8 bases in between. The CDR3 sequence is 10 residues long. Germline V lookup: CDR1 LNHDA, CDR2 SQIVND (reference sequence). This CDR3 is CASRDNGYTF. The CDR3 nucleotides are TGTGCCAGCCGGGACAATGGCTACACCTTC.

The J gene is TRBJ1-5, the V gene TRBV7-2; D gene ambiguous. Trimming took off 1 base at V and 4 bases at J, with 5 bases between the two ends. The CDR3 sequence is 13 residues long. Germline values: CDR1 SGHTA, CDR2 FQGNSA. CDR3 residues: CASSLERNQPQHF. DNA for the CDR3: TGTGCCAGCAGCTTAGAGAGGAATCAGCCCCAGCATTTT.

V is TRBV10-1 and J is TRBJ1-2; 9 bases fit TRBD1. CDR1 and CDR2 (germline): WNHNN, SYGVQD (reference sequence). Trimming removed 3 bases from V and 2 bases from J; junction bases left unmatched: 10. This CDR3 region has 17 residues. The CDR3 nucleotides are TGCGCCAGCAGTGACCGGGACAGGGCCATGGTGAACTATGGCTACACCTTC. Translation: CASSDRDRAMVNYGYTF.

The CDR3 is CASSANPGQAYGYTF. CDR3 nucleotide sequence: TGTGCCAGCTCAGCGAACCCGGGACAGGCATATGGCTACACCTTC. V and J are TRBV18 and TRBJ1-2; the match to TRBD1 covers 8 bases. Unmatched junction bases numbered 10, after V lost 5 bases and J lost 5 bases. The CDR3 is 15 amino acids. The germline gives CDR1 KGHSH, CDR2 LQKENI. Combining the CDR3 with reference TRBV18 and TRBJ1-2 gives the whole variable domain NAGVMQNPRHLVRRRGQEARLRCSPMKGHSHVYWYRQLPEEGLKFMVYLQKENIIDESGMPKERFSAEFPKEGPSILRIQQVVRGDSAAYFCASSANPGQAYGYTFGSGTRLTVV.

V gene TRBV10-3 combines with J gene TRBJ2-3; the D gene is possibly TRBD2 (5 bases). The germline V gene encodes CDR1 ENHRY and CDR2 SYGVKD. Trimming removed 0 bases from V and 10 bases from J, with 11 bases in between. This CDR3 has 13 amino acids. DNA for the CDR3: TGTGCCATCAGTGAGTCTCTAGCAATGGCGCAGTATTTT. Translated: CAISESLAMAQYF.

This sequence joins TRBV11-2 and TRBJ1-6; D gene unclear. Trimming removed 3 bases at V and 3 bases at J, with 9 bases between. The germline gives CDR1 SGHAT, CDR2 FQNNGV. The CDR3 runs to 15 residues. CDR3 region: CASSFTGNYNSPLHF. CDR3 nucleotides: TGTGCCAGCAGCTTTACGGGGAACTATAATTCACCCCTCCACTTT.

The table lists this clone with a count of one. This rearrangement joins TRBV11-1 to TRBJ2-2, with a tentative D call TRBD2 (5 bases). V was clipped by 1 base and J by 6 bases, with 6 bases between them. The CDR3 runs to 13 residues. Germline CDR1 reads SGHAT; CDR2 reads FQDESV (reference sequence). The CDR3 DNA is TGTGCCAGCAGCTTAGGAGGGTCCGGGGAGCTGTTTTTT. Translating it yields CASSLGGSGELFF.

This chain uses TRBV28 with TRBJ2-7; 11 bases fit TRBD2. The germline V gene encodes CDR1 MDHEN and CDR2 SYDVKM. This CDR3 is built from 15 residues. With 4 bases clipped from V and 9 bases from J, the junction kept 11 bases outside the gene matches. CDR3 residues: CASSSQTSGKAVQYF. The CDR3 DNA is TGTGCCAGCAGTTCGCAGACTAGCGGGAAAGCGGTGCAGTACTTC. The full variable domain, rest sourced from reference TRBV28 and TRBJ2-7, is DVKVTQSSRYLVKRTGEKVFLECVQDMDHENMFWYRQDPGLGLRLIYFSYDVKMKEKGDIPEGYSVSREKKERFSLILESASTNQTSMYLCASSSQTSGKAVQYFGPGTRLTVT.

This sequence joins TRBV5-1 and TRBJ1-2; tentatively, D is TRBD1 (5 bases). The V end was cut by 6 bases, the J end by 10 bases, with 13 bases between. The CDR3 has 11 residues. Germline V gene sequence: CDR1 SGHRS, CDR2 YFSETQ. CDR3: CASIRIGDYTF. CDR3 nucleotide sequence: TGCGCCAGCATTCGGATAGGGGACTACACCTTC.

The chain employs TRBV18 and TRBJ2-2; D unresolved. V dropped 2 bases and J dropped 0 bases, with 10 bases sitting between them. The CDR3 loop spans 16 amino acids. Per germline, CDR1 KGHSH and CDR2 LQKENI. CDR3 amino acids: CASSPRLLTNTGELFF. CDR3 DNA: TGTGCCAGCTCACCAAGACTGCTAACGAACACCGGGGAGCTGTTTTTT.

V is TRBV28 and J is TRBJ2-3; D might be TRBD2 (5 bases). This CDR3 is 15 amino acids long. CDR1 and CDR2 (germline): MDHEN, SYDVKM. V gave up 3 bases and J gave up 1 base, with 11 bases separating them. The CDR3 bases are TGTGCCAGCAGTTTGCCGGGAACCGGCACAGATACGCAGTATTTT. Its translation: CASSLPGTGTDTQYF.

The chain carries TRBV5-1 and TRBJ2-7; D tentatively reads TRBD1 or TRBD2 (5 bases each). V was cut by 5 bases and J by 4 bases, with 10 bases left in between. Per the germline V gene, CDR1 is SGHRS and CDR2 is YFSETQ. The CDR3 is made up of 12 amino acids. This chain's CDR3 is CASSGDGYEQYF. DNA for the CDR3: TGCGCCAGCAGTGGGGACGGGTACGAGCAGTACTTC.

This chain connects TRBV11-3 to TRBJ2-5; 13 nucleotides agree with TRBD2. This CDR3 contains 15 residues. Germline V gene sequence: CDR1 SGHNT, CDR2 YENEEA. Germline trimming cut 5 bases from V and 3 bases from J; bases unmatched to any gene: 3. CDR3 DNA: TGTGCCAGCAGCCCCGGACTAGCGGGAGAAGAGACCCAGTACTTC. This gives the protein CASSPGLAGEETQYF.